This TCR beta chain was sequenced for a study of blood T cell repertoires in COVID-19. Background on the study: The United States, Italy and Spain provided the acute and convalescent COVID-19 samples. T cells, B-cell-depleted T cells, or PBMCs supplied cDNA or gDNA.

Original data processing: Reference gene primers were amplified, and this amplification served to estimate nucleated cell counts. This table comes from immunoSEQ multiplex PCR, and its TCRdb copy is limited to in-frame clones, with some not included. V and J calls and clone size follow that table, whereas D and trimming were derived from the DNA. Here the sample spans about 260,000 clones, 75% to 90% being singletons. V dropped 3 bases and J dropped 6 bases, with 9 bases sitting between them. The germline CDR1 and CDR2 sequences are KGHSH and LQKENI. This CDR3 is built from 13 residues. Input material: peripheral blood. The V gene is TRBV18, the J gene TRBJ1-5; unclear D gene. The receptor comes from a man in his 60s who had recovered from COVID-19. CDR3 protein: CASSPEGGQPQHF. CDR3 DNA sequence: TGTGCCAGCTCACCGGAGGGTGGTCAGCCCCAGCATTTT.